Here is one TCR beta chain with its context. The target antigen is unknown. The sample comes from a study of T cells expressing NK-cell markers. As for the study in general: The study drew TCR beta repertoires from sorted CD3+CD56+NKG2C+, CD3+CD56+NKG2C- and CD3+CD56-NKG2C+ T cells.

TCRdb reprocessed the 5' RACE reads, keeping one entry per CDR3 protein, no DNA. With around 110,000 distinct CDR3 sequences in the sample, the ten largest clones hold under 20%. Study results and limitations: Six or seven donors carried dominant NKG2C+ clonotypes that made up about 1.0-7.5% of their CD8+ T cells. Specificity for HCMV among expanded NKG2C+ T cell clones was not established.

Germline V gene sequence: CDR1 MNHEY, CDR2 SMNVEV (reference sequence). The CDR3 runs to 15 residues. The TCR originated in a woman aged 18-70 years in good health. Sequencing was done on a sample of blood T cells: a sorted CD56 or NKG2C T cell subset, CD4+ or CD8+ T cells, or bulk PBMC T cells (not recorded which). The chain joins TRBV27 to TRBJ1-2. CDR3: CASSPRLSQAYGYTF.